Below, 27 T cell receptor beta chains from the same sample are listed, as sequenced in a study of Ad26.COV2.S vaccination and SARS-CoV-2 variants. Generated by immunoSEQ multiplex PCR, the TCRdb table keeps only in-frame clones and is missing some. Among hundreds of thousands of clones, about 88% were seen once, and the ten largest hold about 11%. Documented treatment: some 20 received Ad26.COV2.S at low or high dose, single or two shots; about 5 received placebo; per-sample allocation not given. Collection of the samples took place on day 63 after the first injection of vaccine or placebo. The sequences come from peripheral blood, collected in a trial of Ad26.COV2.S vaccine versus placebo. All receptors come from a person aged 18-60 years who received the Ad26.COV2.S COVID-19 vaccine or a placebo.

The genes are TRBV9 and TRBJ2-1, with a possible D match to TRBD1 (6 bases). V was clipped by 0 bases and J by 7 bases, with 11 bases between them. The CDR3 has 14 residues. Germline lookup yields CDR1 SGDLS and CDR2 YYNGEE. The DNA of the CDR3 is TGTGCCAGCAGCGTAGAAGTAGGGGGAAATGAGCAGTTCTTC. The encoded protein is CASSVEVGGNEQFF.

The chain couples TRBV18 to TRBJ1-3; maybe TRBD1 (6 bases). The CDR3 has 16 amino acids. Germline assignment: CDR1 KGHSH and CDR2 LQKENI. V lost 1 base to trimming and J lost 0 bases, with 10 bases between them. CDR3 bases: TGTGCCAGCTCACCACAGGACAGTAGCTCTGGAAACACCATATATTTT. This codes for CASSPQDSSSGNTIYF.

The V gene is TRBV3-1 (or the pseudogene TRBV3-2), the J gene TRBJ1-4; 9 bases line up with TRBD1. CDR1 LGHDT and CDR2 YNNKEL come from the germline V gene (reference sequence). The trim removed 0 bases at V and 4 bases at J, leaving 12 bases unmatched. The CDR3 totals 19 residues. The CDR3 sequence: CASSQDWGQGEVINEKLFF. Written as DNA, the CDR3 is TGTGCCAGCAGCCAAGATTGGGGACAGGGAGAGGTTATTAATGAAAAACTGTTTTTT.

V gene TRBV10-3 combines with J gene TRBJ2-1, with TRBD1 matching 10 bases. Germline CDR1 reads ENHRY; CDR2 reads SYGVKD. V shed 4 bases, J shed 8 bases, and the junction held 8 bases outside the gene matches. The length of the CDR3 is 15 residues. The CDR3 loop is CAISGDRGLGDEQFF. CDR3 DNA: TGTGCCATCAGTGGGGACAGGGGTTTAGGCGATGAGCAGTTCTTC.

V and J are TRBV5-1 and TRBJ1-4, with a weak D call TRBD1 (6 bases). Deletions cut 1 base from V and 10 bases from J, with 11 bases between. The CDR3 covers 13 residues. The germline CDR1 and CDR2 sequences are SGHRS and YFSETQ. CDR3 in amino acids: CASSLTGLSKLFF. The CDR3 DNA reads as TGCGCCAGCAGCTTGACAGGGCTATCAAAACTGTTTTTT.

This chain uses TRBV28 with TRBJ1-2; perhaps TRBD1 as D (6 bases). Germline CDR1 MDHEN, CDR2 SYDVKM. The CDR3 has 12 amino acids. V lost 6 bases to trimming and J lost 8 bases, with 13 bases between them. In DNA, the CDR3 is TGTGCCAGCAGCCTAAAGGGGGGCGGCTACACCTTC. It specifies CASSLKGGGYTF.

This chain uses TRBV11-3 with TRBJ2-1, with D perhaps assigned TRBD1 or TRBD2 (6 bases each). The CDR3 has 14 amino acids. The germline V gene has CDR1 SGHNT and CDR2 YENEEA. V lost 3 bases, J lost 7 bases, and 13 bases lay in between. CDR3 nucleotide sequence: TGTGCCAGCAGCTTGGACAGTGGGAGGAATGAGCAGTTCTTC. Translation: CASSLDSGRNEQFF.

This sequence joins TRBV19 and TRBJ2-1, with 12 nucleotides matching TRBD1. The CDR3 loop spans 14 amino acids. Germline loops: CDR1 LNHDA, CDR2 SQIVND (reference sequence). V was pared by 7 bases and J by 9 bases, with 7 bases of the junction left unmatched. CDR3 sequence reads: CASTRDRGRGEQFF. In DNA form, the CDR3 reads TGTGCCAGTACTCGGGACAGGGGGCGAGGTGAGCAGTTCTTC.

The V gene is TRBV5-1, the J gene TRBJ1-6, with D perhaps TRBD1 (6 bases). The CDR3 contains 15 residues. Trimming shortened V by 1 base and J by 5 bases, and 10 bases separated the two germline ends. Germline V gene data show CDR1 as SGHRS and CDR2 as YFSETQ. The CDR3 nucleotides are TGCGCCAGCAGCTTGTCGGGGGGCGATAATTCACCCCTCCACTTT. It specifies CASSLSGGDNSPLHF.

This rearrangement joins TRBV27 to TRBJ2-7, with 9 bases matching TRBD1. Germline CDR1 MNHEY, CDR2 SMNVEV (reference sequence). CDR3 length: 16 residues. V gave up 2 bases and J gave up 3 bases; unmatched junction bases: 8. The CDR3 sequence is CASSLGLPGQGYEQYF. The CDR3 bases are TGTGCCAGCAGTTTAGGACTACCGGGACAGGGCTACGAGCAGTACTTC.

The CDR3 bases are TGTGCCAGTAGTATGGTTGGGGGGTGGAATTCACCCCTCCACTTT. This sequence encodes CASSMVGGWNSPLHF. The chain has TRBV19 and TRBJ1-6; D is perhaps TRBD1 (5 bases). Germline lookup yields CDR1 LNHDA and CDR2 SQIVND (reference sequence). The CDR3 length is 15 residues. Trimming took 3 bases from V and 7 from J, leaving 13 bases between them.

V gene TRBV6-5 combines with J gene TRBJ2-3; D is undetermined. In germline, CDR1 is MNHEY, CDR2 SVGAGI. Between the trimmed V and J ends, which lost 8 bases and 2 bases, there was a span of 17 bases. The CDR3 is made up of 15 amino acids. The CDR3 DNA reads TGTGCCAGCGTCAGCTCCGGCGGTTCCACAGATACGCAGTATTTT. This codes for CASVSSGGSTDTQYF.

CDR3 in DNA: TGTGCCAGTAGTATTGCCCCGCGGCAGGGGACCGATAGCAATCAGCCCCAGCATTTT. Amino acids: CASSIAPRQGTDSNQPQHF. The chain has TRBV19 and TRBJ1-5, with D possibly TRBD1 on 6 matching bases. Germline V gene lookup returns CDR1 LNHDA and CDR2 SQIVND (reference sequence). The V gene lost 3 bases and the J gene lost 0 bases, with 21 bases spanning the gap. The CDR3 runs to 19 residues. The variable domain in full, completed from reference TRBV19 and TRBJ1-5, reads DGGITQSPKYLFRKEGQNVTLSCEQNLNHDAMYWYRQDPGQGLRLIYYSQIVNDFQKGDIAEGYSVSREKKESFPLTVTSAQKNPTAFYLCASSIAPRQGTDSNQPQHFGDGTRLSIL.

A few counts support this clone. The rearrangement links TRBV5-1 to TRBJ1-2; maybe TRBD1 (5 bases). The V gene's germline CDR1 is SGHRS and CDR2 YFSETQ. Trimming took off 0 bases at V and 8 bases at J, with 17 bases between the two ends. This CDR3 contains 15 residues. The chain's CDR3 is CASSLEGRVGNGYTF. In DNA form, the CDR3 reads TGCGCCAGCAGCTTGGAAGGCAGGGTAGGGAACGGCTACACCTTC.

This chain links TRBV6-2 or TRBV6-3 with TRBJ2-2; D perhaps matches TRBD1 (5 bases). The J call may be mistaken, given a closer DNA end match to TRBJ1-3. From germline, CDR1 is MNHEY and CDR2 SVGEGT. CDR3 length: 17 residues. This CDR3 reads CASSYSGGAISGNTIYF. DNA of the CDR3: TGTGCCAGCAGTTACTCCGGGGGTGCCATCTCTGGAAACACCATATATTTT.

Remarks on this clone: Additional DNA sequences in this sample encode the identical CDR3. The rearrangement joins TRBV24-1 to TRBJ2-3; D remains ambiguous. From germline, CDR1 is KGHDR and CDR2 SFDVKD. The CDR3 spans 12 residues. V lost 7 bases and J lost 2, with 6 bases in between. CDR3 coding DNA: TGTGCCACCAGGGGGTTCACAGATACGCAGTATTTT. Its protein product is CATRGFTDTQYF.

The chain carries TRBV7-2 and TRBJ2-7; D remains unclear. Germline CDR1 is SGHTA and CDR2 is FQGNSA. The CDR3 has 14 amino acids. V lost 5 bases and J lost 3, with 14 bases in between. This chain's CDR3 is CASSQEISGYEQYF. CDR3 sequence (DNA): TGTGCCAGCAGCCAGGAGATAAGTGGCTACGAGCAGTACTTC.

The V and J genes are TRBV7-2 and TRBJ2-7; weak D call: TRBD2 (5 bases). The CDR3 totals 15 residues. The germline V and J ends were trimmed by 2 bases and 2 bases, with 13 bases remaining between them. Germline V gene data show CDR1 as SGHTA and CDR2 as FQGNSA. CDR3: CASSLNSGDPYEQYF. The CDR3 nucleotides read TGTGCCAGCAGCTTAAATTCCGGGGATCCCTACGAGCAGTACTTC.

This clone was seen just once. The chain has TRBV7-2 and TRBJ2-1, with D perhaps TRBD1 (7 bases). Trimming stripped 0 bases from V and 9 bases from J, with 18 bases between. This CDR3 is 16 amino acids long. Looked up from germline, CDR1 is SGHTA and CDR2 is FQGNSA. CDR3 sequence reads: CASSLAGGTDVGEQFF. The CDR3 bases are TGTGCCAGCAGCTTAGCAGGGGGGACAGACGTCGGTGAGCAGTTCTTC.

This chain links TRBV28 with TRBJ2-7; perhaps TRBD2 as D (5 bases). V shed 6 bases and J shed 2 bases, with 8 bases lying between them. This CDR3 is built from 12 residues. Germline V gives CDR1 MDHEN, CDR2 SYDVKM. Here the CDR3 DNA reads TGTGCCAGCAGCTGGAGGACCTACGAGCAGTACTTC. Encoded protein: CASSWRTYEQYF.

The chain has TRBV19 and TRBJ2-7, with TRBD2 as a possible D gene (6 bases). The CDR3 runs to 17 residues. Germline loops: CDR1 LNHDA, CDR2 SQIVND (reference sequence). Trimming took 5 bases from V and 6 from J, leaving 26 bases between them. The CDR3 nucleotides read TGTGCCAGTAGTCCGCTGGATTATGGAGGGGATTATAGCGAGCAGTACTTC. Translating gives CASSPLDYGGDYSEQYF.

The rearrangement links TRBV6-5 to TRBJ1-6; D is perhaps TRBD1 (5 bases). This CDR3 comprises 14 residues. The ends were cut back, 6 bases at V and 6 bases at J, with 12 bases in the middle. Germline values: CDR1 MNHEY, CDR2 SVGAGI. The CDR3 DNA reads as TGTGCCAGCAGCCCCGACAGAATTAATTCACCCCTCCACTTT. This gives the protein CASSPDRINSPLHF.

The V gene is TRBV27, the J gene TRBJ2-1; the match to TRBD2 covers 8 bases. V lost 7 bases to trimming and J lost 3 bases; unmatched junction nucleotides: 8. This CDR3 region has 15 residues. Looked up from germline, CDR1 is MNHEY and CDR2 is SMNVEV (reference sequence). This CDR3 reads CASTPGGGLYNEQFF. In nucleotides, the CDR3 is TGTGCCAGCACACCGGGGGGGGGACTCTACAATGAGCAGTTCTTC.

The table lists this clone with many counts. This rearrangement joins TRBV14 to TRBJ2-3; D call uncertain. Germline assignment: CDR1 SGHDN and CDR2 FVKESK. The length of the CDR3 is 14 residues. Trimming cost V 1 base and J 8 bases, with 13 bases left between them. This CDR3 reads CASSQGLFVGTQYF. In DNA, the CDR3 is TGTGCCAGCAGCCAAGGGCTCTTCGTGGGTACGCAGTATTTT.

V gene TRBV11-2 combines with J gene TRBJ2-5; 9 nucleotides agree with TRBD1. Germline V gives CDR1 SGHAT, CDR2 FQNNGV. The CDR3 contains 15 residues. The ends lost 5 bases at V and 5 bases at J; junction bases unmatched: 9. The CDR3 is CASSRRDRVAETQYF. CDR3 bases: TGTGCCAGCAGCCGCCGGGACAGGGTTGCGGAGACCCAGTACTTC.

J is TRBJ1-1 and V is TRBV6-5; D possibly corresponds to TRBD1 (6 bases). CDR3 length: 14 amino acids. In germline, CDR1 is MNHEY, CDR2 SVGAGI. V shed 6 bases and J shed 1 base, with 12 bases lying between them. CDR3 nucleotide sequence: TGTGCCAGCAGACAGGGAATAGGGAACACTGAAGCTTTCTTT. Protein sequence: CASRQGIGNTEAFF.

The chain is built from TRBV3-1 (or the pseudogene TRBV3-2) and TRBJ2-7; no definite D call. The germline V gene encodes CDR1 LGHDT and CDR2 YNNKEL (reference sequence). This CDR3 is built from 13 residues. The V end lost 1 base, the J end lost 5 bases, and 9 bases lay between the germline ends. In DNA form, the CDR3 reads TGTGCCAGCAGCCAAGTCCCGGGTAACGAGCAGTACTTC. It specifies CASSQVPGNEQYF.